A single sample gave rise to the 11 T cell receptor beta chains below, sequenced in a study of shared clonotypes between healthy human individuals. The assay was immunoSEQ multiplex PCR, and TCRdb's table has in-frame clones only and misses some. The repertoire holds over 2 million clones, with about nine tenths as singletons. Sequencing used naive CD4+ T cells from PBMCs. This sample's subset: CD45RA+ positively selected. These receptor sequences come from a man younger than 30 in good health. Some clones in this sample may be carry-over from other donors' samples.

This clone was observed a handful of times. This chain connects TRBV6-5 to TRBJ1-1, with no clear D. The CDR3 spans 12 residues. Germline assignment: CDR1 MNHEY and CDR2 SVGAGI. The V gene lost 7 bases and the J gene lost 4 bases, with 10 bases spanning the gap. DNA of the CDR3: TGTGCCAGCAAAGTCGGGTCCACTGAAGCTTTCTTT. This codes for CASKVGSTEAFF.

The genes are TRBV5-1 and TRBJ1-5; no reliable D call. Between the trimmed V and J ends, which lost 4 bases and 0 bases, there was a span of 8 bases. The germline CDR1 and CDR2 sequences are SGHRS and YFSETQ. The CDR3 extends over 14 amino acids. CDR3 sequence (DNA): TGCGCCAGCAGCAGGGATAGTAGCAATCAGCCCCAGCATTTT. It specifies CASSRDSSNQPQHF.

Concerning this clone: This CDR3 is also generated by other DNA sequences in the sample. This chain uses TRBV5-1 with TRBJ2-7; 8 nucleotides match TRBD2. J was trimmed by 2 bases and V by 0 bases; bases with no gene match: 4. CDR3 length: 15 residues. Germline V lookup: CDR1 SGHRS, CDR2 YFSETQ. This CDR3 is CASSLAGGFTYEQYF. The CDR3 DNA is TGCGCCAGCAGCTTGGCGGGAGGGTTTACCTACGAGCAGTACTTC.

V usage is TRBV12-2 and J usage is TRBJ2-3; whether TRBD2, the table's D call, matches the DNA was not checked. TRBV12-2 is labeled a pseudogene. The CDR3 runs to 17 residues. CDR3 bases: TGTGCAAGTCGCTTTAGGTCTCTAGCGGGAGAAACAGATACGCAGTATTTT. Translation gives CASRFRSLAGETDTQYF.

Worth noting for this clone: The sample contains more than one DNA sequence encoding this CDR3. The V call is TRBV15, the J call TRBJ1-3; a weak D match, TRBD1 (5 bases). Deletions cut 1 base from V and 2 bases from J, with 6 bases between. This CDR3 spans 14 amino acids. The germline V gene has CDR1 LNHNV and CDR2 YYDKDF (reference sequence). DNA of the CDR3: TGTGCCACCAGCAGAGTGGGGGCTGGAAACACCATATATTTT. Translation gives CATSRVGAGNTIYF.

V gene TRBV28 combines with J gene TRBJ2-1; D is possibly TRBD1 (6 bases). This CDR3 has 14 amino acids. Trimming stripped 1 base from V and 9 bases from J, with 13 bases between. Germline CDR1 is MDHEN and CDR2 is SYDVKM. CDR3 region: CASSLLVQGVEQFF. CDR3 coding DNA: TGTGCCAGCAGTTTATTGGTACAGGGTGTTGAGCAGTTCTTC.

The rearrangement uses TRBV6-1 and TRBJ1-5, with TRBD1 as a possible D gene (5 bases). The V gene lost 2 bases and the J gene lost 3 bases, with 14 bases spanning the gap. Germline V CDR1 and CDR2: MNHNS, SASEGT. The CDR3 consists of 16 residues. CDR3 in amino acids: CASSEWGQGLNQPQHF. CDR3 bases: TGTGCCAGCAGTGAATGGGGTCAGGGCCTCAATCAGCCCCAGCATTTT.

The chain employs TRBV4-2 and TRBJ2-7; D gene uncertain. Germline lookup yields CDR1 LGHNA and CDR2 YNFKEQ. CDR3 length: 13 amino acids. V was pared by 1 base and J by 3 bases, with 7 bases between. The CDR3 is CASSQVPVYEQYF. As DNA, the CDR3 is TGTGCCAGCAGCCAAGTCCCGGTCTACGAGCAGTACTTC.

This chain joins TRBV28 and TRBJ1-5; D uncertain. Germline CDR1 reads MDHEN; CDR2 reads SYDVKM. This CDR3 region has 15 residues. Trimming removed 5 bases from V and 6 bases from J, with 17 bases in between. CDR3 nucleotides: TGTGCCAGCAGTATCGGCGGCTCGAACCCTCAGCCCCAGCATTTT. This translates into CASSIGGSNPQPQHF.

In this sample, this clone turned up once. The chain carries TRBV5-6 and TRBJ1-1, with D tentatively TRBD1 (5 bases). The CDR3 runs 17 residues. Germline lookup yields CDR1 SGHDT and CDR2 YYEEEE. Trimming removed 0 bases from V and 3 bases from J, with 18 bases in between. The CDR3 sequence: CASSLGQRILVDTEAFF. In DNA, the CDR3 is TGTGCCAGCAGCTTGGGACAGAGGATCCTGGTTGACACTGAAGCTTTCTTT.

The V gene is TRBV28, the J gene TRBJ2-4; the match to TRBD2 covers 8 bases. V was clipped by 5 bases and J by 15 bases; unmatched bases: 9. The CDR3 is 12 amino acids. Germline CDR1 reads MDHEN; CDR2 reads SYDVKM. The CDR3 DNA sequence: TGTGCCAGCAGTCCCGGGGGGGGTCCCTTGTACTTC. This codes for CASSPGGGPLYF. Drawing the rest from reference TRBV28 and TRBJ2-4, the complete variable domain is DVKVTQSSRYLVKRTGEKVFLECVQDMDHENMFWYRQDPGLGLRLIYFSYDVKMKEKGDIPEGYSVSREKKERFSLILESASTNQTSMYLCASSPGGGPLYFGAGTRLSVL.